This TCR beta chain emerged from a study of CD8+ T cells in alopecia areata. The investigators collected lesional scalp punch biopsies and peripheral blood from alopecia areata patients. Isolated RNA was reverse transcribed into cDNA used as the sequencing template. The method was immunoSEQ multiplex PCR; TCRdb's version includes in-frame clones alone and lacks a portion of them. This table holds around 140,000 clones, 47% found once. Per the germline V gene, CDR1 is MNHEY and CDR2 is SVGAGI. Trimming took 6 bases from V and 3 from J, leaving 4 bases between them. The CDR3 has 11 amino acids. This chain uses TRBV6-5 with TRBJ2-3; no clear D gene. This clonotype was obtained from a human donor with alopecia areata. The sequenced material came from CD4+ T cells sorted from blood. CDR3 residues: CASRHTDTQYF. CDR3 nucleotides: TGTGCCAGCAGGCATACAGATACGCAGTATTTT.